This T cell receptor beta chain emerged from a study of radiotherapy plus CTLA-4 blockade in lung cancer. TCRdb's copy holds only in-frame clones and misses some; the assay was immunoSEQ multiplex PCR. The data contain 23,000 or so clones, 73% of them singletons. The source is a human donor with non-small cell lung cancer who had stable disease on radiotherapy plus ipilimumab. Specimen: peripheral blood, collected from a patient treated with radiotherapy plus ipilimumab.

The CDR3 protein is CASSPKSLAGNSYEQYF. The CDR3 nucleotides are TGTGCCAGTAGTCCCAAATCTCTAGCGGGGAACTCCTACGAGCAGTACTTC. The chain carries TRBV19 and TRBJ2-7; 9 bases fit TRBD2. After removal of 5 bases from V and 0 bases from J, the junction contained 11 bases not matched to a gene. This CDR3 comprises 17 residues. Looked up from germline, CDR1 is LNHDA and CDR2 is SQIVND (reference sequence).